The 12 T cell receptor beta chains below all came from one sample that was sequenced in a study of blood T cell repertoires in COVID-19 (dated by TCRdb to 2018 to 2021). Library preparation was by the immunoSEQ multiplex PCR assay. Not all clones reach the TCRdb copy of this immuneACCESS table, which keeps in-frame sequences only. Checked studies attribute under half of the gap to unresolved V genes and leave the rest unexplained. This sample comprises around 97,000 clones, around 87% of them detected only once. The top ten clonotypes cover approximately 20% of the sample. Sequenced input: peripheral blood. The receptors were sampled from a human donor in a cohort sampled during active COVID-19.

V usage is TRBV5-1 and J usage is TRBJ2-3, with a tentative D call TRBD1 (6 bases). The CDR3 covers 19 residues. Between the trimmed V and J ends, which lost 2 bases and 9 bases, there was a span of 31 bases. Germline CDR1 SGHRS, CDR2 YFSETQ. In nucleotides, the CDR3 is TGCGCCAGCAGCTTCAGGGGCCGGGGCCGTCTGCTAGCCACGGAAACGCAGTATTTT. It specifies CASSFRGRGRLLATETQYF.

The genes are TRBV11-3 and TRBJ2-3, with TRBD1 matching over 8 bases. In germline, CDR1 is SGHNT, CDR2 YENEEA. The CDR3 contains 19 residues. V lost 5 bases, J lost 1 base, and 17 bases stayed unmatched. The CDR3 coding sequence is TGTGCCAGCAGCCAGCGACAGATAACCAGGGGGCCTGGCACAGATACGCAGTATTTT. As protein: CASSQRQITRGPGTDTQYF.

This sequence joins TRBV3-1 (or the pseudogene TRBV3-2) and TRBJ1-1; the match to TRBD1 covers 7 bases. This CDR3 comprises 14 residues. V lost 0 bases to trimming and J lost 5 bases; unmatched junction nucleotides: 3. The V gene's germline CDR1 is LGHDT and CDR2 YNNKEL (reference sequence). CDR3 sequence: CASSQDQGVTEAFF. The CDR3 DNA reads TGTGCCAGCAGCCAAGATCAGGGGGTTACTGAAGCTTTCTTT.

This clone was seen a handful of times. The chain couples TRBV11-2 to TRBJ2-3; 9 bases fit TRBD2. Germline CDR1 reads SGHAT; CDR2 reads FQNNGV. The CDR3 is made up of 14 amino acids. Unmatched junction bases numbered 1, after V lost 5 bases and J lost 1 base. The CDR3 bases are TGTGCCAGCAGCCGGACTAGCGGCACAGATACGCAGTATTTT. Protein sequence: CASSRTSGTDTQYF.

The rearrangement uses TRBV6-5 and TRBJ1-1, with D possibly matching TRBD1 (6 bases). V lost 6 bases and J 8 bases, leaving 10 bases between the germline ends. CDR1 is MNHEY and CDR2 is SVGAGI in the germline V gene. This CDR3 spans 11 amino acids. The CDR3 protein is CASRTGREAFF. The DNA for the CDR3 is TGTGCCAGCAGGACAGGTAGAGAAGCTTTCTTT.

This clone was seen only a few times. Here the CDR3 reads CASSLASGNEQFF. As DNA, the CDR3 is TGCGCCAGCAGCTTGGCTAGCGGGAATGAGCAGTTCTTC. This sequence joins TRBV5-1 and TRBJ2-1, with 8 bases aligning to TRBD2. CDR1 is SGHRS, CDR2 YFSETQ, per germline. The V and J ends lost 0 bases and 7 bases, in that order; junction bases with no gene match: 0. The CDR3 runs to 13 residues.

J is TRBJ2-6 and V is TRBV24-1; 9 bases are a match to TRBD1. The CDR3 consists of 21 residues. The junction had 14 bases not matched to a gene; V was cut back by 2 bases and J by 1 base. CDR1 and CDR2 from the germline V gene are KGHDR and SFDVKD. CDR3 loop: CATSDWWPGQGINSGANVLTF. Here the CDR3 DNA reads TGTGCCACCAGTGATTGGTGGCCGGGACAGGGAATAAATTCTGGGGCCAACGTCCTGACTTTC.

The chain links TRBV19 to TRBJ2-7, with 9 bases identical to TRBD1. From germline, CDR1 is LNHDA and CDR2 SQIVND (reference sequence). Trimming cost V 9 bases and J 1 base; bases outside gene matches: 10. This CDR3 is built from 15 residues. The CDR3 spells CASAPGTGTSYEQYF. In nucleotides, the CDR3 is TGTGCCAGCGCCCCCGGGACAGGGACATCCTACGAGCAGTACTTC.

The chain is built from TRBV19 and TRBJ2-7, with TRBD1 as a possible D gene (5 bases). The ends were cut back, 3 bases at V and 1 base at J, with 13 bases in the middle. The CDR3 sequence is 15 residues long. Germline V gene data show CDR1 as LNHDA and CDR2 as SQIVND (reference sequence). The CDR3 DNA reads as TGTGCCAGTAGTATCTCTGTGGACACTTCCTACGAGCAGTACTTC. Translation: CASSISVDTSYEQYF.

Written as DNA, the CDR3 is TGTGCCAGCAGTTACTCCCTAAACACTGAAGCTTTCTTT. It specifies CASSYSLNTEAFF. The V gene is TRBV6-6, the J gene TRBJ1-1; D call uncertain. Trimming left V 0 bases short and J 2 bases short, with 4 bases between. The CDR3 has 13 residues. Germline V CDR1 and CDR2: MNHNY, SVGAGI (reference sequence).

The chain joins TRBV10-3 to TRBJ2-5, with a weak D call TRBD1 (6 bases). V dropped 4 bases and J dropped 0 bases, with 18 bases sitting between them. Germline CDR1 and CDR2: ENHRY and SYGVKD. This CDR3 is built from 17 residues. CDR3 in amino acids: CAISGTASGQHQETQYF. Written as DNA, the CDR3 is TGTGCCATCAGTGGGACAGCCAGCGGCCAGCACCAAGAGACCCAGTACTTC.

The chain is built from TRBV11-1 and TRBJ2-1; 9 bases are a match to TRBD2. This CDR3 region has 15 residues. V was clipped by 5 bases and J by 12 bases; unmatched bases: 14. Germline assignment: CDR1 SGHAT and CDR2 FQDESV (reference sequence). The CDR3 nucleotides read TGTGCCAGCAGCCCCCTGGCTAGCGGGACAAGTTGGCAGTTCTTC. Its translation: CASSPLASGTSWQFF.